These T cell receptor beta chains were read from a single sample in a study of T cells after yellow fever vaccination. TCRdb fed the 5' RACE reads into MiXCR, producing one record per CDR3 protein. The top ten clones hold approximately 19% of a sample with 300,000 to 400,000 distinct CDR3 sequences, roughly 9.4% of them seen once. The sequencing used PBMCs, collected on the day of the first yellow fever vaccination. These receptors originate from a man between 18 and 29 years old who received the YFV17D yellow fever vaccine. The CDR3 runs from the conserved cysteine through the conserved F or W. Fields, in order: J gene, D gene, V gene, clone size, CDR3 protein, CDR3 DNA. A D gene is named only where the DNA matches it firmly. The size field is filled for only some rows; it gives once, few, many or a size class.

TRBJ1-2	NA	TRBV4-3	few	CASSQVRGCCGYTF	TGCGCCAGCAGCCAAGTAAGGGGGTGTTGTGGCTACACCTTC
TRBJ1-2	NA	TRBV20-1	NA	CSALGGEGGYTF	TGCAGTGCCCTCGGAGGTGAGGGTGGCTACACCTTC
TRBJ1-2	NA	TRBV5-1	NA	CASSHPGTGNYGYTF	TGCGCCAGCAGCCACCCAGGGACGGGTAACTATGGCTACACCTTC
TRBJ2-5	NA	TRBV7-9	NA	CASSLAVRETQYF	TGTGCCAGCAGCTTGGCCGTCAGGGAGACCCAGTACTTC
TRBJ1-6	NA	TRBV12-3/TRBV12-4	many	CASSPQAYNSPLHF	TGTGCCAGCAGCCCCCAGGCCTATAATTCACCCCTCCACTTT
TRBJ2-5	NA	TRBV28	NA	CASSRVLEETQYF	TGTGCCAGCAGCCGGGTCCTGGAAGAGACCCAGTACTTC
TRBJ2-4	NA	TRBV20-1	many	CSARSGPGPPKNIQYF	TGCAGTGCTAGATCGGGGCCCGGACCCCCCAAAAACATTCAGTACTTC
TRBJ2-3	TRBD1	TRBV7-6	many	CASSASSPWTGMVSRLGNTQYF	TGTGCCAGCAGCGCATCTTCCCCCTGGACAGGGATGGTGTCGAGGTTGGGCAATACGCAGTATTTT
TRBJ2-1	NA	TRBV10-3	few	CATLRDERNNEQFF	TGTGCCACCCTTCGAGACGAGCGGAACAATGAGCAGTTCTTC
TRBJ1-6	TRBD1	TRBV4-2	few	CASSQTGAVLTPLHF	TGTGCCAGCAGCCAGACAGGGGCCGTTCTCACACCCCTCCACTTT
TRBJ1-1	TRBD1	TRBV12-3/TRBV12-4	few	CASSFYRGPLNTEAFF	TGTGCCAGCAGTTTTTATAGGGGGCCCTTGAACACTGAAGCTTTCTTT
TRBJ2-5	TRBD2	TRBV27	few	CASRGLAGETQYF	TGTGCCAGCAGAGGACTAGCGGGAGAGACCCAGTACTTC
TRBJ1-4	NA	TRBV10-3	once	CTISDLGGGLFF	TGTACCATCAGTGATTTAGGTGGTGGGCTGTTTTTT
TRBJ1-1	TRBD1	TRBV12-3/TRBV12-4	few	CASSLLGDRGAEAFF	TGTGCCAGCAGTTTACTGGGGGACAGGGGTGCCGAAGCTTTCTTT
TRBJ2-1	TRBD2	TRBV11-1	NA	CASRGPRLAGGTYNEQFF	TGTGCCAGCAGGGGGCCTAGACTAGCGGGGGGAACTTACAATGAGCAGTTCTTC
TRBJ2-1	TRBD2	TRBV28	few	CASRRTSGNEQFF	TGTGCCAGCAGACGGACTAGCGGCAATGAGCAGTTCTTC
TRBJ2-7	NA	TRBV18	NA	CASSQSRDEQYF	TGTGCCAGCTCACAGTCGAGGGACGAGCAGTACTTC
TRBJ2-3	TRBD1	TRBV20-1	few	CSAKRGQGVDTQYF	TGCAGTGCTAAACGGGGACAGGGGGTCGATACGCAGTATTTT